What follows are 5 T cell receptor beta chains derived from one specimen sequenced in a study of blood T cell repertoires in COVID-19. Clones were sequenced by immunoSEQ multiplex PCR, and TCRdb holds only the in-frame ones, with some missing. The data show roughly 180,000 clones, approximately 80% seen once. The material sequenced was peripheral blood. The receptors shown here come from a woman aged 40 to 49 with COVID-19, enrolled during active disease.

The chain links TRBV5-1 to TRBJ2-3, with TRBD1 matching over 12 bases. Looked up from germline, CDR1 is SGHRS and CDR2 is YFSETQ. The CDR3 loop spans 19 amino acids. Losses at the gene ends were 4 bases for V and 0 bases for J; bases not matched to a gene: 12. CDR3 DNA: TGCGCCAGCAGCCCGGGACAGGGGGCGGGGAGACCTAGCACAGATACGCAGTATTTT. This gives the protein CASSPGQGAGRPSTDTQYF.

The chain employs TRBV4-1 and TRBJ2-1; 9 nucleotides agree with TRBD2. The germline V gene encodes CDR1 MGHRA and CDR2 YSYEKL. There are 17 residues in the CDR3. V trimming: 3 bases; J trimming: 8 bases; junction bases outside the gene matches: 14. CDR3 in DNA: TGCGCCAGCAGCCATGGGCGGTTCGGCGGGGGGGCCGATGAGCAGTTCTTC. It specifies CASSHGRFGGGADEQFF.

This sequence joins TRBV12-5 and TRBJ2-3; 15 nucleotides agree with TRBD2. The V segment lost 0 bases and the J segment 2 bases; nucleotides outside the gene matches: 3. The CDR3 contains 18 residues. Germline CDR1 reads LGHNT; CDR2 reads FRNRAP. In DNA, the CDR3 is TGTGCTAGTGGTTTGGTAAGGACTAGCGGGGGGGTCACAGATACGCAGTATTTT. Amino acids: CASGLVRTSGGVTDTQYF.

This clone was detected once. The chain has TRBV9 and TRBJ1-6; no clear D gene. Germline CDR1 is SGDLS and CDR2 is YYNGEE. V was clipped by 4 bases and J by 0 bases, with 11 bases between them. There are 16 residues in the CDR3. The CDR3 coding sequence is TGTGCCAGCAGCCCGCACCTGAGCTCCTATAATTCACCCCTCCACTTT. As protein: CASSPHLSSYNSPLHF.

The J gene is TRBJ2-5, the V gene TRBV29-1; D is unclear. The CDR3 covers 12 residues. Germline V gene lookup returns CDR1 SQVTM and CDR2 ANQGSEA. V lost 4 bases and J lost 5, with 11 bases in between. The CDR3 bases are TGCAGCGTTGCCCTGCTCCAGGAGACCCAGTACTTC. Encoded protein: CSVALLQETQYF.